The next 3 T cell receptor beta chains were all read from a single sample in a study of blood T cell repertoires in COVID-19. Only in-frame clones appear in the TCRdb table, and some are missing; sequencing was by immunoSEQ multiplex PCR. The sample has 150,000 to 200,000 clones, 70% to 80% seen once; the top ten hold around 15%. Sequencing was done on a sample of PBMCs or T cells enriched from blood (not recorded which). Every receptor here comes from a woman in her fifties or sixties who had recovered from COVID-19.

V and J are TRBV27 and TRBJ2-5; D is perhaps TRBD1 (6 bases). The V gene lost 9 bases and the J gene lost 2 bases, with 16 bases spanning the gap. Germline CDR1 reads MNHEY; CDR2 reads SMNVEV (reference sequence). The CDR3 loop spans 14 amino acids. CDR3 loop: CASNPWGRQETQYF. The DNA of the CDR3 is TGTGCCAGTAACCCTTGGGGGCGTCAAGAGACCCAGTACTTC.

The V and J genes are TRBV19 and TRBJ1-3; 7 bases agree with TRBD1. This CDR3 spans 15 amino acids. The J segment lost 6 bases and the V segment lost 9 bases, leaving 14 bases of the junction unmatched. The germline CDR1 and CDR2 sequences are LNHDA and SQIVND (reference sequence). The CDR3 DNA is TGTGCCAGCACGAGAACAGGGGAGCGGGCAAACACCATATATTTT. It specifies CASTRTGERANTIYF.

J is TRBJ1-1 and V is TRBV28; no clear D. This CDR3 contains 14 residues. Trimming took off 2 bases at V and 4 bases at J, with 11 bases between the two ends. Germline-derived CDR1 and CDR2 are MDHEN and SYDVKM. CDR3 sequence (DNA): TGTGCCAGCAGTTTAAATCCGCGGCTCACTGAAGCTTTCTTT. Its protein product is CASSLNPRLTEAFF.